There are many counts of the clone carrying this TCR beta chain. Primers targeting TRAV and TRBV primed first-strand cDNA, covering alpha and beta chains. A roughly 20-cycle PCR with a constant-region primer and V-primer adapter amplified TCRs. TCRdb passed the reads through MiXCR, listing each CDR3 protein once. The profile shows under 90,000 distinct CDR3 sequences, 18% of them singletons. The time point: before trial treatment. Ipilimumab, nivolumab, aspirin, low-dose cyclophosphamide and low-dose radiotherapy were administered to donors. This sample was taken from a study of low-dose radiotherapy and immunotherapy resistance in tumors. Overall study: Ipilimumab 1 mg/kg every six weeks, together with nivolumab 240 mg every two weeks, was given intravenously to patients. Patients took 300 mg oral aspirin daily for four cycles from cycle 1 day 1.

Germline V gene data show CDR1 as WNHNN and CDR2 as SYGVQD (reference sequence). The ends lost 7 bases at V and 1 base at J; junction bases unmatched: 8. This CDR3 has 16 residues. The sequenced sample was PBMCs, obtained before treatment. The sequence came from a male donor with prostate cancer. The chain recombines TRBV10-1 with TRBJ2-2; 8 positions match TRBD1. In nucleotides, the CDR3 is TGCGCCAGCAAGGACAGGGAGGAACTGAACACCGGGGAGCTGTTTTTT. It yields the protein CASKDREELNTGELFF.